This T cell receptor (beta chain) was retrieved from a study of early T cells in non-severe SARS-CoV-2 infection. Study background: Sequenced material consisted of bulk RNA (from unsorted whole blood), and chains were unpaired. Study-level points and caveats: VDJdb matching favored anti-spike CD8 responses, missing private and CD4 specificities.

Comments on this clonotype: Its antigen is as yet unknown.

Unique molecular identifiers (one per individual cDNA molecule) were attached. TCRdb reanalysed the 5' RACE reads using MiXCR and keeps one entry per CDR3 protein. The data contain 65,000 to 75,000 distinct CDR3 sequences, roughly 4.6% of them singletons. Germline V gives CDR1 SQVTM, CDR2 ANQGSEA. The CDR3 sequence is 13 residues long. Between the trimmed V and J ends, which lost 4 bases and 2 bases, there was a span of 10 bases. This TCR was sampled from an adult who was a healthcare worker with PCR-confirmed SARS-CoV-2 infection or an uninfected control (not recorded which). The donor label of this sample is uncertain. The input for sequencing was whole blood, taken at baseline. This chain links TRBV29-1 with TRBJ2-3; D not certain. The CDR3 reads CSVVGRDTDTQYF. The DNA of the CDR3 is TGCAGCGTTGTTGGAAGGGACACAGATACGCAGTATTTT.